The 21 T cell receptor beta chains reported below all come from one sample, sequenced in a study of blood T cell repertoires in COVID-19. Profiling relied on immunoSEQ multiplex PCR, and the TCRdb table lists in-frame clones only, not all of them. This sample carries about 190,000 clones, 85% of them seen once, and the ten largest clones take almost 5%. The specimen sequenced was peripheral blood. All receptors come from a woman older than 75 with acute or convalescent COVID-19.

The CDR3 bases are TGTGCCAGCAGCACGACTAGCGGGGGGGTCGTGGCCCAGTACTTC. This codes for CASSTTSGGVVAQYF. The chain joins TRBV7-2 to TRBJ2-5; TRBD2 matches at 14 bases. Germline values: CDR1 SGHTA, CDR2 FQGNSA. After removal of 5 bases from V and 9 bases from J, the junction contained 8 bases not matched to a gene. The CDR3 extends over 15 amino acids.

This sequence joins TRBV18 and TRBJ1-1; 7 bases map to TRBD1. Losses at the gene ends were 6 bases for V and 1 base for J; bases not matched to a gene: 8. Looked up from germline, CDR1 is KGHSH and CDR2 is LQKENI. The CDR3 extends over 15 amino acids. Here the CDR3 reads CASSPKDRQNTEAFF. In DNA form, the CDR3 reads TGTGCCAGCTCGCCCAAGGACAGGCAGAACACTGAAGCTTTCTTT.

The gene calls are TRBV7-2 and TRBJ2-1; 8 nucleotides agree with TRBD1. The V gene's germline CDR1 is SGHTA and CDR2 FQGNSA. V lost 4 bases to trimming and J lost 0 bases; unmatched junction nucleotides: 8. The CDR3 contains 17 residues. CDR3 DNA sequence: TGTGCCAGCAGCTACGCACCTACAGGGGGCTCCTACAATGAGCAGTTCTTC. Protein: CASSYAPTGGSYNEQFF.

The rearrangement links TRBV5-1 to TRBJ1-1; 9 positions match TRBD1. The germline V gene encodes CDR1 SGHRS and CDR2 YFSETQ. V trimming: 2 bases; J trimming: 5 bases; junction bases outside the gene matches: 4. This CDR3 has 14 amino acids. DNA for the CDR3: TGCGCCAGCAGCTTCGGGACAGGGTTTACTGAAGCTTTCTTT. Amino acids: CASSFGTGFTEAFF.

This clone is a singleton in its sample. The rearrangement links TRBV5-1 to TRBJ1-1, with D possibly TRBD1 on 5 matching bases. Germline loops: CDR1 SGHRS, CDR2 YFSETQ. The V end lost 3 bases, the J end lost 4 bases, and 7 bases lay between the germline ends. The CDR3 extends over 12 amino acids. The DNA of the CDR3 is TGCGCCAGCAGCTGGGGCTCCACTGAAGCTTTCTTT. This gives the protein CASSWGSTEAFF. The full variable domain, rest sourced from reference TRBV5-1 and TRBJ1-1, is KAGVTQTPRYLIKTRGQQVTLSCSPISGHRSVSWYQQTPGQGLQFLFEYFSETQRNKGNFPGRFSGRQFSNSRSEMNVSTLELGDSALYLCASSWGSTEAFFGQGTRLTVV.

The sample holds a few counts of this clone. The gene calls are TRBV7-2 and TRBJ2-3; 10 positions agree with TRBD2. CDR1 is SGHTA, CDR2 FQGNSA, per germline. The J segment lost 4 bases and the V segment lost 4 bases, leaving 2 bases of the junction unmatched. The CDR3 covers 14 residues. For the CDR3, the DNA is TGTGCCAGCAGCTATGGACTAGCGGCAGATACGCAGTATTTT. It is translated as CASSYGLAADTQYF.

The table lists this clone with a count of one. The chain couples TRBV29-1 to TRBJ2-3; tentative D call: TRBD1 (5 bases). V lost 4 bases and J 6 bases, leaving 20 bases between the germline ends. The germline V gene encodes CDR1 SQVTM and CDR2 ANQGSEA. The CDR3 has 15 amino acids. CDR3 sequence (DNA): TGCAGCGTTGCCCGACGGCTCCCACAGGAGGATACGCAGTATTTT. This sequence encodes CSVARRLPQEDTQYF.

CDR3 residues: CAWSSGETQYF. The CDR3 DNA reads as TGTGCCTGGAGTTCGGGAGAGACCCAGTACTTC. The rearrangement links TRBV30 to TRBJ2-5; unclear D gene. Germline loops: CDR1 GTSNPN, CDR2 SVGIG (reference sequence). There are 11 residues in the CDR3. V lost 2 bases and J 4 bases, leaving 5 bases between the germline ends.

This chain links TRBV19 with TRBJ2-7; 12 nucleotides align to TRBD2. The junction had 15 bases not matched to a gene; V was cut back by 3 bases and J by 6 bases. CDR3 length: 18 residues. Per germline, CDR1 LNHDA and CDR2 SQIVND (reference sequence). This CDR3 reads CASSIKAGLAGMGREQYF. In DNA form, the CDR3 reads TGTGCCAGTAGTATTAAAGCCGGACTAGCGGGAATGGGACGCGAGCAGTACTTC.

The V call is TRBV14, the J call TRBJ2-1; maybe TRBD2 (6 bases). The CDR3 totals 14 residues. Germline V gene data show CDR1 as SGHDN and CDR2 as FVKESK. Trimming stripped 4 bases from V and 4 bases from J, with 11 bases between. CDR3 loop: CASSPWGGYNEQFF. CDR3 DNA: TGTGCCAGCAGCCCGTGGGGAGGTTACAATGAGCAGTTCTTC.

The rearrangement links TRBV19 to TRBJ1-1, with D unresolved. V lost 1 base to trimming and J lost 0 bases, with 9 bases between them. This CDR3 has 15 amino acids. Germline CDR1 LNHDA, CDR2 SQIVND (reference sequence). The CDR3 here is CASSIVFGVNTEAFF. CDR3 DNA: TGTGCCAGTAGTATAGTTTTCGGGGTGAACACTGAAGCTTTCTTT.

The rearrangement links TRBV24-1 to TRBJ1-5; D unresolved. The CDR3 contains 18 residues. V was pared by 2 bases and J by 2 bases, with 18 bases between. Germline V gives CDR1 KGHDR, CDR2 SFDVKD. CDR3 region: CATSDSSLLARGNQPQHF. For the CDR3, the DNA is TGTGCCACCAGTGATTCTTCCTTACTAGCCCGGGGCAATCAGCCCCAGCATTTT.

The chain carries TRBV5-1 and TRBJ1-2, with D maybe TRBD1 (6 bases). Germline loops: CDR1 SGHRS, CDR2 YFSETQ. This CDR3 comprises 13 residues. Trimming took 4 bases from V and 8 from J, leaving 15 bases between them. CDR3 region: CASSRGGQPGYTF. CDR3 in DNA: TGCGCCAGCAGCCGGGGGGGACAACCGGGCTACACCTTC. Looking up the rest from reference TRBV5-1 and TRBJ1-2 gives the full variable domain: KAGVTQTPRYLIKTRGQQVTLSCSPISGHRSVSWYQQTPGQGLQFLFEYFSETQRNKGNFPGRFSGRQFSNSRSEMNVSTLELGDSALYLCASSRGGQPGYTFGSGTRLTVV.

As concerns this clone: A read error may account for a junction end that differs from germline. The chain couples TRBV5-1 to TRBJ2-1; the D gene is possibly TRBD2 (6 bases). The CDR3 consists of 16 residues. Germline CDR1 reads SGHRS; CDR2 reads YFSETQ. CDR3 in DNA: TGCGCCAGCAGCTCGGGGGACCATCTCTCCCACAATGAGCAGTTCTTC. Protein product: CASSSGDHLSHNEQFF.

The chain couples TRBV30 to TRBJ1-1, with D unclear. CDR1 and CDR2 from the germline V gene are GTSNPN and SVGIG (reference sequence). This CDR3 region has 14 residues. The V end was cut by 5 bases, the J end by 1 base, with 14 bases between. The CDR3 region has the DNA TGTGCCTGGGTTCGACAACGTGGGAACACTGAAGCTTTCTTT. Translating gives CAWVRQRGNTEAFF. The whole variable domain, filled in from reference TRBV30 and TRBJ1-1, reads SQTIHQWPATLVQPVGSPLSLECTVEGTSNPNLYWYRQAAGRGLQLLFYSVGIGQISSEVPQNLSASRPQDRQFILSSKKLLLSDSGFYLCAWVRQRGNTEAFFGQGTRLTVV.

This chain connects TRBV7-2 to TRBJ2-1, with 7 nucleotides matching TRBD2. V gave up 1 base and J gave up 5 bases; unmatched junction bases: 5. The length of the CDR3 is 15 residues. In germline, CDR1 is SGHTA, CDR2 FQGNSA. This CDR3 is CASSLVWGGDNEQFF. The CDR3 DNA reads TGTGCCAGCAGCTTAGTATGGGGGGGAGACAATGAGCAGTTCTTC.

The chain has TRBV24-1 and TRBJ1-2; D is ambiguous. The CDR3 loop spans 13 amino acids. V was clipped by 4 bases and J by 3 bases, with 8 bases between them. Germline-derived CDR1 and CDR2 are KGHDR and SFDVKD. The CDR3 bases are TGTGCCACCAGTGACCCGGTGGACTATGGCTACACCTTC. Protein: CATSDPVDYGYTF.

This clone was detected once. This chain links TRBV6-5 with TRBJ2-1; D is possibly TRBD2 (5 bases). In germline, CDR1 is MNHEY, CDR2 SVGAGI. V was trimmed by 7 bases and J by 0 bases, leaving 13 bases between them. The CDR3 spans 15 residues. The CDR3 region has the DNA TGTGCCAGCATCGCCCTTAGCGACTCCTACAATGAGCAGTTCTTC. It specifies CASIALSDSYNEQFF.

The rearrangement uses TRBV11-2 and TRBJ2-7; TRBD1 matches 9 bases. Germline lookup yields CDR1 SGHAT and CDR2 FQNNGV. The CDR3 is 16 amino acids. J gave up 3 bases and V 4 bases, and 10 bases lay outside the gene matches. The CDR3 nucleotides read TGTGCCAGCAGCTCCAAATCCGGGACAGGGCGCTACGAGCAGTACTTC. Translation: CASSSKSGTGRYEQYF. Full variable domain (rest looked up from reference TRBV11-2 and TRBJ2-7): EAGVAQSPRYKIIEKRQSVAFWCNPISGHATLYWYQQILGQGPKLLIQFQNNGVVDDSQLPKDRFSAERLKGVDSTLKIQPAKLEDSAVYLCASSSKSGTGRYEQYFGPGTRLTVT.

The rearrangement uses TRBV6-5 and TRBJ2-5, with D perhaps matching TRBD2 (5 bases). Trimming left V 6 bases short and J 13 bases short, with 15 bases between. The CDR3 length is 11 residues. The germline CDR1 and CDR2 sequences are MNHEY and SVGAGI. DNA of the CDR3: TGTGCCAGCAGCTTCGAGCGGTTCGGGTACTTC. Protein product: CASSFERFGYF.

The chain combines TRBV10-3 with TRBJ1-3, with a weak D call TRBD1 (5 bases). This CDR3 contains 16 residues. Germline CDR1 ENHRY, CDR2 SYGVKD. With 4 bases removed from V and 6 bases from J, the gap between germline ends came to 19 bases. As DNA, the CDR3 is TGTGCCATCAGTGGGATCCGGGACTTAACCTCAAACACCATATATTTT. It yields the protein CAISGIRDLTSNTIYF.